Included here is one TCR beta chain sequence, with context. The antigen it recognizes is unknown. The sample holds no much larger clone one base away, and base qualities are not on file. This specimen comes from a study of vaccination effects on CD4 cells after COVID-19 (dated by TCRdb to between 2021 and 2024). Concerning the study at large: Across the study, the median time from the second dose to post-vaccine sampling was 72 days (range 14 to 241). In both COVID-19 convalescent patients and infection-naive vaccine recipients, the study compared SARS-CoV-2 spike-specific CD4+ TCR repertoires from before mRNA vaccination with those from after it. Altogether, around eleven COVID-19 convalescent patients and a few SARS-CoV-2-naive healthy vaccine recipients made up the full study. Cultures from other donors in the study were sequenced using the Oncomine TCR Beta short-read assay on an Illumina iSeq 100.

Library preparation was by the immunoSEQ multiplex PCR assay. DNA from the cultured and isolated CD4+ T cells underwent TCR beta CDR3 sequencing. Per the original workflow: Non-productive TCR sequences were removed, reads were trimmed to the CDR3 region, and CDR3s of at least 7 amino acids were retained. Antigen-specific clonotypes were identified with the MANAFEST web app by comparing expansion in peptide wells against reference cultures. For clones to be considered positive, expansion at FDR<0.05 versus reference and all other wells, an odds ratio above 5, and a frequency above 0.1% in two replicate wells were required. Cross-reactive clonotypes were defined as significantly expanded in SARS-CoV-2 spike wells and in at least one common cold coronavirus spike condition. Using the stringdist R package, CDR3 similarity was measured by Levenshtein distance, and unrooted trees were constructed with ape in R 3.6.1. TCRdb mirrors the immuneACCESS table, restricted to in-frame sequences. Some clones are absent from its copies; in checked studies, under half trace to an unresolved V gene, and the reason for the others is unknown. The D gene and trimming were derived from the DNA, and the V and J assignments and clone size from that table. The sample table lists tens of thousands of clones, approximately 76% of them with a count of one. Around 9.1% of the sample rests with the top ten.

In the ViraFEST assay, PBMC were stimulated with viral peptide pools, and TCR sequencing was then used to find antigen-specific CD4+ T cell clonotypes based on their expansion. After 10 days of culture, CD4+ T cells were isolated with the EasySep CD4+ T cell isolation kit. Each participant received two doses of an mRNA SARS-CoV-2 vaccine, either BNT162b2 or mRNA-1273. The absence of prior SARS-CoV-2 infection in healthy vaccine recipients was confirmed by negative nucleocapsid antibodies before and after vaccination. About 2.1 million PBMC per well were cultured with around 10 ug/ml peptides in IMDM containing about 5% human AB serum, roughly 10 IU/ml IL-2 and gentamicin. Half of the culture medium was replaced with fresh IL-2-containing medium on days 3 and 7. Unless noted otherwise, every peptide stimulation condition was grown in triplicate wells. PBMC were separated from whole blood using Ficoll-Paque Plus gradient centrifugation and were then either cryopreserved at -140C or used fresh. The overlapping peptide pools covered the spike proteins of SARS-CoV-2 as well as those of the common cold coronaviruses HCoV-NL63, HCoV-OC43 and HCoV-229E. Genomic DNA was extracted from cultured CD4+ T cells with the QIAamp micro DNA kit.

The investigation overall reported the following: In healthy vaccine recipients, vaccine-induced clones were almost all SARS-CoV-2 mono-reactive, with only 1 of 255 cross-reactive with common cold coronaviruses. The study was limited by a small number of convalescent patients, and early post-infection timepoints were lacking. At late post-vaccination timepoints, both infection-induced and vaccine-induced clones showed marked clonal contraction, consistent with waning T cell responses.

At the junction V is shortened by 4 bases and J by 3 bases; bases outside the gene matches: 6. There are 15 amino acids in the CDR3, from cysteine to phenylalanine inclusive. The DNA shown is the 45-base CDR3, in frame from base 1. From a lookup of the germline V gene, CDR1 and CDR2 are SNHLY and FYNNEI. The rearrangement joined TRBV2 to TRBJ2-3, with TRBD2 identical over 8 junction bases. The sample consisted of CD4+ T cells from PBMCs cultured with HCoV-229E spike peptides, taken after COVID-19 vaccination. According to the study, the label for this sample's cell subset or site signals: HCoV-229E spike overlapping peptide pool stimulation. The origin of this receptor is a human donor who received a COVID-19 vaccine. The CDR3 reads CASSAAREATDTQYF. The sequenced DNA is TGTGCCAGCAGTGCGGCGCGGGAGGCTACAGATACGCAGTATTTT.